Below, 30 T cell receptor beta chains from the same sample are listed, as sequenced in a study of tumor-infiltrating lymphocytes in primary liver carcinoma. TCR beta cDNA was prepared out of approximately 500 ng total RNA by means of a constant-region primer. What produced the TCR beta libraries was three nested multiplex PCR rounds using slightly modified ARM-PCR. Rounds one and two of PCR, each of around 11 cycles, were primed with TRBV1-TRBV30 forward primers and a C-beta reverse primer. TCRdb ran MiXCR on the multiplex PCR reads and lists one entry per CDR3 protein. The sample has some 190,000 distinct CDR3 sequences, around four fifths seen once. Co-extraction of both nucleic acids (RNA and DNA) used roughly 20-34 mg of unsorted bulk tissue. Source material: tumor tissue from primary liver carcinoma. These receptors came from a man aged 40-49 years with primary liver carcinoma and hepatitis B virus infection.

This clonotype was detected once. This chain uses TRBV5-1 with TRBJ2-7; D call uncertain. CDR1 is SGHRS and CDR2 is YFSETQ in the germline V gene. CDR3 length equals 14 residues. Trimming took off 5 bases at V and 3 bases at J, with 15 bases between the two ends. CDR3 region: CASRGISRIYEQYF. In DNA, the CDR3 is TGCGCCAGCAGAGGGATTAGCAGGATCTACGAGCAGTACTTC.

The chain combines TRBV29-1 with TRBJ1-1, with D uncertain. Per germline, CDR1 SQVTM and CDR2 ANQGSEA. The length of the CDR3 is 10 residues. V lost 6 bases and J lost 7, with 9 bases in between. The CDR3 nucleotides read TGCAGCGTGCTACATGTTGAAGCTTTCTTT. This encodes CSVLHVEAFF.

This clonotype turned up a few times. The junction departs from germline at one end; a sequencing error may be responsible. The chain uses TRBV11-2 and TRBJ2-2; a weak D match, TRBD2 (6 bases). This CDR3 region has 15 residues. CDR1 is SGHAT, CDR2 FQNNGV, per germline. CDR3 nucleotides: TGTGCCAATAGCCATGTCCGGGGGAGGACCGGGGAGTTGTTTTTT. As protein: CANSHVRGRTGELFF.

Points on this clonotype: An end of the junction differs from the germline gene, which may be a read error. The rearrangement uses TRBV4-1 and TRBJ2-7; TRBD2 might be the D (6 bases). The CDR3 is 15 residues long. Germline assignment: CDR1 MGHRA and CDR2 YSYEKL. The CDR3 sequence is CASSQGPSVYEERYF. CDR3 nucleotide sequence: TGCGCCAGCAGCCAAGGGCCTAGCGTGTACGAGGAGCGGTACTTC.

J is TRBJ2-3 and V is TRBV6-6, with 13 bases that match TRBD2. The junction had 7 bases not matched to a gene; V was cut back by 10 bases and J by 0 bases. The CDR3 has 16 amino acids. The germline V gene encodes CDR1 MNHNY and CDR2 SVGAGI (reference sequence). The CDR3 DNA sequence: TGTGCCATCCGACTAGCGGGAGGTCACAGCACAGATACGCAGTATTTT. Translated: CAIRLAGGHSTDTQYF.

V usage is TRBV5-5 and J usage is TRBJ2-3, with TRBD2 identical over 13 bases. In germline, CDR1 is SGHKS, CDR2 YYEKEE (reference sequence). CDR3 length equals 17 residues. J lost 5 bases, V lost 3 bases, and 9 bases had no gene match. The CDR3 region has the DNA TGTGCCAGCAGCTCGACTGGGACTAGCGGGATTGGAGATACGCAGTATTTT. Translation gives CASSSTGTSGIGDTQYF.

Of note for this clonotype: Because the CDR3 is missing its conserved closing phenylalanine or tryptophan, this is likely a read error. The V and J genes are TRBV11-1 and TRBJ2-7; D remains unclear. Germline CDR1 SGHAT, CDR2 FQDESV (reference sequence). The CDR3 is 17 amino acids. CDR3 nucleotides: TGTGCCAGTAGCTTAGGGCCGACGGGTGAAAGCTCCTACGAGCAGTACTAC. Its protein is CASSLGPTGESSYEQYY.

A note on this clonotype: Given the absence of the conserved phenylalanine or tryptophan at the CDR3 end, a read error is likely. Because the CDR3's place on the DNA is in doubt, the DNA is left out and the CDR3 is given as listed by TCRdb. The CDR3 is CASSSNRSSYEEYL. This rearrangement joins TRBV11-2 to TRBJ2-7. Germline V gene sequence: CDR1 SGHAT, CDR2 FQNNGV. The CDR3 is 14 residues long, counting both termini.

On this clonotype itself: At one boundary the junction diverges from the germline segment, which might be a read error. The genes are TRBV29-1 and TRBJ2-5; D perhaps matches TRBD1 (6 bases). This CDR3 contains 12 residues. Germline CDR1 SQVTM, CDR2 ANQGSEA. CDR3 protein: CSVRAEGETRYF. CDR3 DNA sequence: TGCAGCGTTAGGGCAGAGGGGGAGACCCGGTACTTT.

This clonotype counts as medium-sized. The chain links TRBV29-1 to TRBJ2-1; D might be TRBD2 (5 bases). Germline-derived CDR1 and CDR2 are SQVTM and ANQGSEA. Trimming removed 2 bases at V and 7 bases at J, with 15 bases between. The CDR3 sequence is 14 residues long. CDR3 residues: CSVETDSSLNEQFF. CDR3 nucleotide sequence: TGCAGCGTTGAAACGGACTCTAGTTTGAATGAGCAGTTCTTC.

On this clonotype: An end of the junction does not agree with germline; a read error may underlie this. The chain's CDR3 is CASSSNSYEQYF. The CDR3 coding sequence is TGTGCCAGCAGCTCGAATTCCTACGAGCAGTATTTC. V is TRBV11-1 and J is TRBJ2-7; D is uncertain. Per germline, CDR1 SGHAT and CDR2 FQDESV (reference sequence). CDR3 length: 12 amino acids.

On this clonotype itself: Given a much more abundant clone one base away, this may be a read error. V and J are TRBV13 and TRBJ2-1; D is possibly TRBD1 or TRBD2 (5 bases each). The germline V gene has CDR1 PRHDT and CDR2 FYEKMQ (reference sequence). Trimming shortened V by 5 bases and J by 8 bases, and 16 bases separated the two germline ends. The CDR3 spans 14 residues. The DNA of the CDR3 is TGTGCCAGCAGCCGCTCGAGGGGCTTCGATGAGCAGTTCTTC. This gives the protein CASSRSRGFDEQFF.

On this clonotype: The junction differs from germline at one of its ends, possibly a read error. The CDR3 DNA is TGTGCCAGCAGTGGTGGTCCTACAAGGGAAGCCAATAACATTCAGTACTTC. It specifies CASSGGPTREANNIQYF. The chain uses TRBV6-2 or TRBV6-3 and TRBJ2-4; D not resolved. The CDR3 length is 17 residues. Germline V lookup: CDR1 MNHEY, CDR2 SVGEGT.

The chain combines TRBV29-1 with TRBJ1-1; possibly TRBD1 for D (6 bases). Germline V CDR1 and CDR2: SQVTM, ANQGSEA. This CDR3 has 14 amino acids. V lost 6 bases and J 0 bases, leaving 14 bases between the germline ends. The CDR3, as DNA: TGCAGCGTCGTCAGAAGGGGGATGAACACTGAAGCTTTCTTT. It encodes CSVVRRGMNTEAFF.

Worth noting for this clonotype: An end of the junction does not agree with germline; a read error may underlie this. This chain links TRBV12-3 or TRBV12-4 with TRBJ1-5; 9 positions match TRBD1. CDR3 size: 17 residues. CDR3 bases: TGTGCCAGCAGTCGAATCAACAGGGGGCGAGGCAATCATCCCCAGCATTTT. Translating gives CASSRINRGRGNHPQHF.

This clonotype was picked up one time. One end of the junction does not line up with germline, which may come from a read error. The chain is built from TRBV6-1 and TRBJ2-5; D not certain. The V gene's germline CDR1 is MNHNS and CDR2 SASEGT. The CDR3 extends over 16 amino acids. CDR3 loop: CASSQSMAAGEETQYF. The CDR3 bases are TGTGCGAGCAGTCAATCGATGGCAGCAGGCGAAGAGACCCAGTACTTC.

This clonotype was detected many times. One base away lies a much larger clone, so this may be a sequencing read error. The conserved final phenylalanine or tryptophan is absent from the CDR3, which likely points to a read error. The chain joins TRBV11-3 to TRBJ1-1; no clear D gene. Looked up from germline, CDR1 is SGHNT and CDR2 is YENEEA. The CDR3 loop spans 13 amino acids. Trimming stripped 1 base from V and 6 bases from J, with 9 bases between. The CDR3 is CASSLGPDAEAFL. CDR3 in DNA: TGTGCCAGCAGCTTAGGTCCAGACGCTGAAGCTTTCCTT.

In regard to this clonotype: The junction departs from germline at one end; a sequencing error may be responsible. The CDR3 DNA follows: TGTGCCAGTAGCCCGTGGGGGGATCTCAACGATGGCTACACCTTC. Translating gives CASSPWGDLNDGYTF. This chain uses TRBV4-2 with TRBJ1-2, with D possibly being TRBD1 (5 bases). The germline CDR1 and CDR2 sequences are LGHNA and YNFKEQ. This CDR3 is 15 amino acids long.

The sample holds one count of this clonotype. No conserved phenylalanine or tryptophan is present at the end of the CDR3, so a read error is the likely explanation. The CDR3 loop reads CASSLWDGNMVEQYL. For the CDR3, the DNA is TGTGCCAGCAGTTTATGGGACGGGAACATGGTCGAGCAGTACTTG. The chain combines TRBV28 with TRBJ2-7, with D tentatively TRBD2 (5 bases). CDR1 is MDHEN and CDR2 is SYDVKM in the germline V gene. The CDR3 consists of 15 residues. Trimming shortened V by 0 bases and J by 6 bases, and 15 bases separated the two germline ends.

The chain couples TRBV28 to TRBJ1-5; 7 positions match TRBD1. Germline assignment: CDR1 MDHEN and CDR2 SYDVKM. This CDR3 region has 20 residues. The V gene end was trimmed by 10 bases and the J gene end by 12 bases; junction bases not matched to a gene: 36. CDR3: CAIREDRAAHSLTSKWSQHF. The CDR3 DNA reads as TGTGCCATCAGAGAAGACAGGGCCGCCCATAGCCTCACCTCCAAGTGGAGCCAGCATTTT.

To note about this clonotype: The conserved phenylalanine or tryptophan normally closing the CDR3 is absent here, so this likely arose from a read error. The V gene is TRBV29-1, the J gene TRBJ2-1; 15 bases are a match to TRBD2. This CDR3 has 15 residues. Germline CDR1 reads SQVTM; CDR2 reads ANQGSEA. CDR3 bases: TGTAGCGTTGGACTAGCGGGAGGGTTCTACAATGAACAGTTCGTC. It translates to CSVGLAGGFYNEQFV.

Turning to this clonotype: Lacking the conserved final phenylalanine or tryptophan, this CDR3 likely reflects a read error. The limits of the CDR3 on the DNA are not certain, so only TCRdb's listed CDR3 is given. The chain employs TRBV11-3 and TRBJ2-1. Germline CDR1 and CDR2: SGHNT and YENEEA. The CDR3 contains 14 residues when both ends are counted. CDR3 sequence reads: CASSLGVSNNEHFI.

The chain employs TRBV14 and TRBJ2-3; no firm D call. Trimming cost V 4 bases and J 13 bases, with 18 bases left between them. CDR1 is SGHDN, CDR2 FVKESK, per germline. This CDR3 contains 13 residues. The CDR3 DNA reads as TGTGCCAGCAGCCTAAGCAGGTCAGATAGGAAGTATTTT. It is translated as CASSLSRSDRKYF.

This chain's CDR3 is CASSHARGQGNNEYFF. The CDR3 DNA sequence: TGTGCCAGCAGCCACGCCAGGGGACAGGGGAACAATGAGTACTTCTTC. The chain couples TRBV4-2 to TRBJ2-1, with TRBD1 matching 10 bases. Per the germline V gene, CDR1 is LGHNA and CDR2 is YNFKEQ. The length of the CDR3 is 16 residues. V lost 3 bases and J lost 16; bases outside the gene matches: 18.

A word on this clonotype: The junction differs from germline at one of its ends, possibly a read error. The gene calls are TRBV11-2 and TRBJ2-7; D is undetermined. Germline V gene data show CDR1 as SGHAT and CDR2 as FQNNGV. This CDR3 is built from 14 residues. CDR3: CTSISNRNSYEQYF. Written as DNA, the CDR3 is TGTACCAGCATCTCTAATAGGAATTCCTACGAGCAGTACTTC.

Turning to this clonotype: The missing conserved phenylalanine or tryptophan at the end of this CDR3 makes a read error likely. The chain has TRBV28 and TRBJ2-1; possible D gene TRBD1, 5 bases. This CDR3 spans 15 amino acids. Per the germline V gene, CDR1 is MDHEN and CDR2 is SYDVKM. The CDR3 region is CTSNLVGASGNEQFL. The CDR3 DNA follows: TGTACCAGCAATTTAGTTGGGGCATCTGGGAATGAGCAGTTCTTA.

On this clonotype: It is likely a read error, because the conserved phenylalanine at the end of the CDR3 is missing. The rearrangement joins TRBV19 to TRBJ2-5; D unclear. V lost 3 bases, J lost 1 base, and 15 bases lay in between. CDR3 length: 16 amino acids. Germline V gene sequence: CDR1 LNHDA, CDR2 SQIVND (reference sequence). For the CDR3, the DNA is TGTGCCAGTAGTATTATCACCCGACGGGTCCAAGAGACCCAGTACCTC. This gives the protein CASSIITRRVQETQYL.

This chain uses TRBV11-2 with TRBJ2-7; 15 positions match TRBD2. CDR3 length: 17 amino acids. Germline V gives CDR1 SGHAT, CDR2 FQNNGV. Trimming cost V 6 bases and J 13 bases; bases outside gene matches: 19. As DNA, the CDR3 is TGTGCCAGCAGACAAGGACTAGCGGGAGGGTGGTCCTACGGGCTATACTTC. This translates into CASRQGLAGGWSYGLYF.

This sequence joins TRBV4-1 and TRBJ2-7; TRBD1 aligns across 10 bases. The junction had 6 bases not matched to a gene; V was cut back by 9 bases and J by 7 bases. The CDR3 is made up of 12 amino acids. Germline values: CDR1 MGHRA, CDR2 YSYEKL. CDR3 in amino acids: CASEGTGEEQYF. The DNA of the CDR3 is TGCGCCAGTGAGGGGACAGGGGAAGAGCAGTACTTC.

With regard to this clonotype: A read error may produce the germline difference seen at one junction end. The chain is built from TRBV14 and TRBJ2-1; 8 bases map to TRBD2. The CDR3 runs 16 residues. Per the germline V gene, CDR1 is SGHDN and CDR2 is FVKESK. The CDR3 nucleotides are TGTGTCAGCACTACCGTAGCGGGATGGGTAAACAATGAGCACTTCTTC. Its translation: CVSTTVAGWVNNEHFF.